The rows below give T cell receptor beta chains drawn from one sample of a study of OX40 agonist ivuxolimab in advanced cancers. Repertoires were generated with immunoSEQ multiplex PCR, while TCRdb's copy carries only in-frame clones and drops some. This table holds tens of thousands of clones, approximately 89% found once. Material: CD4+ or CD8+ T cells sorted from blood, obtained in a trial of the OX40 agonist ivuxolimab. These receptors all stem from an adult with an advanced solid tumor such as melanoma, head and neck, liver or kidney cancer. Each CDR3 is given with its conserved first and last residue. Fields, in order: D gene, V gene, J gene, clone size, CDR3 DNA, CDR3 protein. D genes are given only for firm matches. Size is stated for part of the rows, as once, few or many counts, or as a class when the clone is expanded.

-	TRBV19	TRBJ2-2	-	TGTGCCAGTAGCGGCCGGACAGCGAACACCGGGGAGCTGTTTTTT	CASSGRTANTGELFF
-	TRBV28	TRBJ2-5	-	TGTGCCAGCAGATCCGGGAACCAAGAGACCCAGTACTTC	CASRSGNQETQYF
-	TRBV14	TRBJ2-6	-	TGTGCCAGCAGCAACAGGGCTGGGGCCAACGTCCTGACTTTC	CASSNRAGANVLTF
TRBD2	TRBV7-7	TRBJ2-3	-	TGTGCCAGCAGCCCCCTTGGCGGGGGGGCCCCAGATACGCAGTATTTT	CASSPLGGGAPDTQYF
-	TRBV9	TRBJ2-2	few	TGTGCCAGCAGCGAGGGCCCCGGGAACGGGGAGCTGTTTTTT	CASSEGPGNGELFF
TRBD1	TRBV6-1	TRBJ2-7	-	TGTGCCAGCAAAATGGACAGGGTCGGCGAGCAGTACTTC	CASKMDRVGEQYF
-	TRBV7-9	TRBJ1-1	-	TGTGCCAGCAGCTTACTCCCCCGTCGGAGGAGCAACACTGAAGCTTTCTTT	CASSLLPRRRSNTEAFF
TRBD1	TRBV5-6	TRBJ1-5	-	TGTGCCAGCAGCTTTTGGGGGACAGACAAGTATCAGCCCCAGCATTTT	CASSFWGTDKYQPQHF
-	TRBV30	TRBJ2-3	-	TGTGCCTGGAGCCAGGGGTACACAGATACGCAGTATTTT	CAWSQGYTDTQYF
TRBD1	TRBV6-1	TRBJ2-2	-	TGTGCCACCAGAGTAGGGACAGTCAGGACCGGGGAGCTGTTTTTT	CATRVGTVRTGELFF
-	TRBV6-5	TRBJ1-5	-	TGTGCCAGCAGAACAGGGTTGTCAAATCAGCCCCAGCATTTT	CASRTGLSNQPQHF
TRBD1	TRBV5-4	TRBJ1-3	-	TGTGCCAGCAGCTTTGACAGGGGTATGGCTGGAAACACCATATATTTT	CASSFDRGMAGNTIYF
TRBD2	TRBV6-1	TRBJ2-3	-	TGTGCCAGCAGGCGGACTAGCGGGTCCACAGATACGCAGTATTTT	CASRRTSGSTDTQYF
-	TRBV6-1	TRBJ2-7	once	TGTGCCAGCAGAGAGCCTTCCAGCGAGCAGTACTTC	CASREPSSEQYF
TRBD1	TRBV30	TRBJ1-5	-	TGTGCCTGGAGTGCCGACAGGGGGAGAAAAGGCAATCAGCCCCAGCATTTT	CAWSADRGRKGNQPQHF
TRBD1	TRBV27	TRBJ2-6	-	TGTGCCAGCAGCGAAGGGGACAGGGGTCTGTTGTCTGGGGCCAACGTCCTGACTTTC	CASSEGDRGLLSGANVLTF
-	TRBV9	TRBJ2-2	-	TGTGCCAGCAGCGTTCAGGTGGCGGGGGAGCTGTTTTTT	CASSVQVAGELFF
-	TRBV6-6	TRBJ1-5	-	TGTGCCAGCAGTCAGCTTCAGGGGCAGCCCCAGCATTTT	CASSQLQGQPQHF
TRBD2	TRBV2	TRBJ2-1	-	TGTGCCAGCTCTGGGGGACTAGCGGGAGTGACTGAGCAGTTCTTC	CASSGGLAGVTEQFF
-	TRBV7-9	TRBJ2-2	-	TGTGCCAGCAGCTTGTCGGTGAACACCGGGGAGCTGTTTTTT	CASSLSVNTGELFF
-	TRBV5-4	TRBJ1-2	-	TGTGCCAGCAGCCGCCCCTTGACGGGGGGACTCGGCTACACCTTC	CASSRPLTGGLGYTF
TRBD2	TRBV19	TRBJ2-2	-	TGTGCCAGTAGGGCACTAGCGGGGGGGAACACCGGGGAGCTGTTTTTT	CASRALAGGNTGELFF
TRBD2	TRBV23-1	TRBJ2-7	-	TGCGCCAGCGGGCGGACTAGCGGGAGTATGGACGGGGACTACGAGCAGTACTTC	CASGRTSGSMDGDYEQYF
-	TRBV11-2	TRBJ2-5	-	TGTGCCAGCAGCTTAATGGGGTACCAAGAGACCCAGTACTTC	CASSLMGYQETQYF
-	TRBV7-8	TRBJ2-2	-	TGTGCCAGCAGCTTAGCAAGGGGCCGCCCCGGGGAGCTGTTTTTT	CASSLARGRPGELFF
-	TRBV19	TRBJ2-1	-	TGTGCCAGTAGTATAGATGGGACCTTGTACAATGAGCAGTTCTTC	CASSIDGTLYNEQFF